This passage covers 4 T cell receptor beta chains from one sample sequenced in a study of PD-1 blockade in classical Hodgkin lymphoma (dated by TCRdb to the early 2020s). Libraries came from the immunoSEQ multiplex PCR assay. What TCRdb holds here is the immuneACCESS table cut down to in-frame rearrangements. Part of the clones is not present; checked against another copy, under half of the missing clones reflect an unresolved V gene, and the others are unexplained. Here the sample has approximately 61,000 clones; 87% occur a single time. 6.5% to 9% of the sample goes to the ten largest clones. Reading the label with the study, this specimen's time point is: cycle 4 day 1 (C4D1), after five to seven weeks of nivolumab. All trial patients had relapsed after autologous stem cell transplantation, with cohorts A, B and C differing in prior brentuximab vedotin exposure. The material sequenced was peripheral blood mononuclear cells (PBMCs), taken before the fourth cycle of nivolumab. The receptors stem from a human donor with classical Hodgkin lymphoma.

The V and J genes are TRBV6-6 and TRBJ2-7, with D possibly being TRBD1 or TRBD2 (7 bases each). The germline V gene has CDR1 MNHNY and CDR2 SVGAGI (reference sequence). With 6 bases removed from V and 4 bases from J, the gap between germline ends came to 16 bases. The CDR3 is 14 residues long. The CDR3 here is CASSQREGAYEQYF. CDR3 in DNA: TGTGCCAGCAGCCAGAGGGAGGGGGCATACGAGCAGTACTTC.

The V call is TRBV5-1, the J call TRBJ2-5; TRBD1 might be the D (6 bases). Germline V gene lookup returns CDR1 SGHRS and CDR2 YFSETQ. The CDR3 extends over 15 amino acids. Between the trimmed V and J ends, which lost 2 bases and 5 bases, there was a span of 16 bases. CDR3 sequence reads: CASSLTGQGGETQYF. CDR3 coding DNA: TGCGCCAGCAGCTTAACAGGGCAGGGCGGGGAGACCCAGTACTTC.

This chain uses TRBV9 with TRBJ1-2; D is unresolved. Germline CDR1 and CDR2: SGDLS and YYNGEE. Between the trimmed V and J ends, which lost 4 bases and 6 bases, there was a span of 10 bases. The CDR3 runs 12 residues. The CDR3 DNA reads TGTGCCAGCAGCTTAACTCATAATGGCTACACCTTC. Translation: CASSLTHNGYTF.

V gene TRBV5-1 combines with J gene TRBJ1-2; 9 bases fit TRBD1. Germline lookup yields CDR1 SGHRS and CDR2 YFSETQ. The CDR3 runs 14 residues. The J segment lost 2 bases and the V segment lost 6 bases, leaving 5 bases of the junction unmatched. In DNA, the CDR3 is TGCGCCAGCAAACCCGGGACAGGGAACTATGGCTACACCTTC. Residues: CASKPGTGNYGYTF.